One sample yielded the 23 T cell receptor beta chains listed below, sequenced in a study of cytotoxic CD8 clonotypes in ibrutinib-treated CLL. Produced via immunoSEQ multiplex PCR; TCRdb's table is partial and in-frame only. The data show roughly 56,000 clones, approximately 75% seen once. The sample consisted of PBMCs, taken after 12 months of ibrutinib treatment. The receptors were sampled from a human donor with chronic lymphocytic leukemia.

This clone was detected once. This chain connects TRBV7-2 to TRBJ1-5; D not certain. The germline V gene encodes CDR1 SGHTA and CDR2 FQGNSA. V was clipped by 3 bases and J by 1 base, with 10 bases between them. The CDR3 has 15 residues. The CDR3 region is CASSFGFYSNQPQHF. CDR3 sequence (DNA): TGTGCCAGCAGCTTCGGGTTTTACAGCAATCAGCCCCAGCATTTT. Combining the CDR3 with reference TRBV7-2 and TRBJ1-5 gives the whole variable domain GAGVSQSPSNKVTEKGKDVELRCDPISGHTALYWYRQSLGQGLEFLIYFQGNSAPDKSGLPSDRFSAERTGGSVSTLTIQRTQQEDSAVYLCASSFGFYSNQPQHFGDGTRLSIL.

The V call is TRBV19, the J call TRBJ2-1; a possible D gene is TRBD1 (5 bases). V shed 6 bases and J shed 7 bases, with 10 bases lying between them. The CDR3 totals 12 residues. CDR1 LNHDA and CDR2 SQIVND come from the germline V gene (reference sequence). The CDR3 sequence is CASRRDSNEQFF. The CDR3 DNA reads TGTGCCAGTAGGAGAGACAGTAATGAGCAGTTCTTC.

The rearrangement links TRBV10-3 to TRBJ1-5; unclear D gene. The V end was cut by 2 bases, the J end by 0 bases, with 8 bases between. This CDR3 has 15 residues. CDR1 ENHRY and CDR2 SYGVKD come from the germline V gene. DNA of the CDR3: TGTGCCATCAGTGAGGGAGTGGGTAGCAATCAGCCCCAGCATTTT. Protein product: CAISEGVGSNQPQHF.

V and J are TRBV2 and TRBJ2-5; D is unresolved. The ends were cut back, 2 bases at V and 4 bases at J, with 2 bases in the middle. CDR3 length: 11 amino acids. Per germline, CDR1 SNHLY and CDR2 FYNNEI. This CDR3 reads CASSERETQYF. CDR3 DNA: TGTGCCAGCAGTGAACGAGAGACCCAGTACTTC.

The gene calls are TRBV15 and TRBJ2-5, with D hard to call. Trimming stripped 8 bases from V and 7 bases from J, with 17 bases between. The CDR3 covers 13 residues. Germline CDR1 LNHNV, CDR2 YYDKDF (reference sequence). In DNA, the CDR3 is TGTGCCACCGAGCCCGGCTCCACGGGGACCCAGTACTTC. It translates to CATEPGSTGTQYF.

The chain recombines TRBV4-1 with TRBJ2-3; 10 bases map to TRBD2. CDR3 length: 17 amino acids. Trimming at V came to 3 bases and at J to 0 bases, leaving 6 bases not matched to a gene. The germline V gene encodes CDR1 MGHRA and CDR2 YSYEKL. CDR3: CASSQGLTSGSTDTQYF. DNA of the CDR3: TGCGCCAGCAGCCAGGGCCTGACTAGCGGGAGCACAGATACGCAGTATTTT.

V usage is TRBV6-1 and J usage is TRBJ1-3; 7 positions match TRBD1. CDR1 is MNHNS, CDR2 SASEGT, per germline. The CDR3 sequence is 12 residues long. With 3 bases clipped from V and 8 bases from J, the junction kept 1 base outside the gene matches. The DNA of the CDR3 is TGTGCCAGCAGTGATCAGGGGGACACCATATATTTT. Translation gives CASSDQGDTIYF.

The gene calls are TRBV6-6 and TRBJ2-2, with D tentatively TRBD1 or TRBD2 (5 bases each). The germline V gene encodes CDR1 MNHNY and CDR2 SVGAGI (reference sequence). The CDR3 runs 15 residues. V dropped 5 bases and J dropped 6 bases, with 16 bases sitting between them. Here the CDR3 reads CASSEGKISPGELFF. The DNA for the CDR3 is TGTGCCAGCAGTGAGGGGAAAATATCCCCCGGGGAGCTGTTTTTT.

The chain joins TRBV19 to TRBJ2-7; either TRBD1 or TRBD2 may fit D (5 bases each). CDR1 is LNHDA and CDR2 is SQIVND in the germline V gene (reference sequence). CDR3 length: 13 residues. Deletions cut 5 bases from V and 9 bases from J, with 17 bases between. Here the CDR3 DNA reads TGTGCCAGTAGTCCGGCCGGCAGGGCGGGGCAGTACTTC. Protein product: CASSPAGRAGQYF.

The rearrangement joins TRBV19 to TRBJ1-1; no definite D call. The CDR3 extends over 12 amino acids. The V end was cut by 10 bases, the J end by 1 base, with 10 bases between. Per the germline V gene, CDR1 is LNHDA and CDR2 is SQIVND (reference sequence). Here the CDR3 reads CATHGANTEAFF. The CDR3 DNA is TGTGCCACCCACGGAGCGAACACTGAAGCTTTCTTT.

The genes are TRBV9 and TRBJ2-5; 13 nucleotides agree with TRBD2. The germline V gene has CDR1 SGDLS and CDR2 YYNGEE. The CDR3 is made up of 16 amino acids. After removal of 3 bases from V and 5 bases from J, the junction contained 7 bases not matched to a gene. Here the CDR3 reads CASSEKTSGRRETQYF. The CDR3 coding sequence is TGTGCCAGCAGCGAGAAGACTAGCGGGAGGAGGGAGACCCAGTACTTC.

The V and J genes are TRBV4-1 and TRBJ1-5; 7 bases fit TRBD1. From germline, CDR1 is MGHRA and CDR2 YSYEKL. The CDR3 loop spans 14 amino acids. V shed 3 bases and J 7 bases; nucleotides not matched to a gene: 6. CDR3 DNA sequence: TGCGCCAGCAGCCAGACGACAGGGAGCCAGCCCCAGCATTTT. Translating gives CASSQTTGSQPQHF.

This clone was seen more than once but under ten times. V and J are TRBV5-4 and TRBJ2-7, with D possibly being TRBD2 (6 bases). Trimming took off 1 base at V and 5 bases at J, with 10 bases between the two ends. This CDR3 has 13 residues. CDR1 is SGHNT, CDR2 YYREEE, per germline (reference sequence). The DNA of the CDR3 is TGTGCCAGCAGCTTGAAGGCGGGAAACGAGCAGTACTTC. It yields the protein CASSLKAGNEQYF.

This clone was counted only a few times. The V gene is TRBV5-1, the J gene TRBJ1-2; 9 nucleotides align to TRBD1. CDR1 and CDR2 from the germline V gene are SGHRS and YFSETQ. The trim removed 2 bases at V and 7 bases at J, leaving 9 bases unmatched. The CDR3 totals 15 residues. CDR3: CASSLSPDRGFGYTF. The CDR3 DNA reads as TGCGCCAGCAGCTTATCTCCCGACAGGGGGTTTGGCTACACCTTC.

This clone was recorded a few times. The rearrangement uses TRBV4-1 and TRBJ1-3; maybe TRBD1 (5 bases). Germline CDR1 reads MGHRA; CDR2 reads YSYEKL. The CDR3 has 17 amino acids. Trimming pared 4 bases from V and 0 bases from J, leaving 16 bases between. The CDR3 DNA sequence: TGCGCCAGCAGCCCGAGGGACGGAGGATTCTCTGGAAACACCATATATTTT. This sequence encodes CASSPRDGGFSGNTIYF.

The chain employs TRBV4-2 and TRBJ2-5, with 9 bases matching TRBD1. Germline V gene lookup returns CDR1 LGHNA and CDR2 YNFKEQ. This CDR3 spans 17 amino acids. After removal of 0 bases from V and 0 bases from J, the junction contained 5 bases not matched to a gene. As DNA, the CDR3 is TGTGCCAGCAGCCAAGATGGGACAGGGACCTACCAAGAGACCCAGTACTTC. Its translation is CASSQDGTGTYQETQYF.

The genes are TRBV11-2 and TRBJ2-1; 10 bases align to TRBD1. V was clipped by 5 bases and J by 5 bases; unmatched bases: 9. CDR3 size: 16 residues. CDR1 is SGHAT, CDR2 FQNNGV, per germline. CDR3 residues: CASSPRTGGPNNEQFF. The CDR3, as DNA: TGTGCCAGCAGCCCACGGACAGGGGGACCGAACAATGAGCAGTTCTTC.

This clone came up once. This chain connects TRBV11-2 to TRBJ2-6, with TRBD1 matching over 10 bases. With 2 bases clipped from V and 1 base from J, the junction kept 2 bases outside the gene matches. The CDR3 has 17 residues. Germline V CDR1 and CDR2: SGHAT, FQNNGV. Written as DNA, the CDR3 is TGTGCCAGCAGCTTAAGGACAGGGGGATCTGGGGCCAACGTCCTGACTTTC. Translating gives CASSLRTGGSGANVLTF.

This sequence joins TRBV21-1 and TRBJ2-6; TRBD1, the table's D call, lacks a check against the DNA. TRBV21-1 is a pseudogene. The CDR3 runs 16 residues. CDR3 sequence (DNA): TGTGCCAGCAGCGCAGACAGACACCTCTGGGCCAACGTCCTGACTTTC. It encodes CASSADRHLWANVLTF.

This chain links TRBV9 with TRBJ2-5; D is unresolved. Germline V gene lookup returns CDR1 SGDLS and CDR2 YYNGEE. V was trimmed by 0 bases and J by 1 base, leaving 7 bases between them. The CDR3 consists of 14 residues. CDR3 sequence (DNA): TGTGCCAGCAGCGTAGCCGGATTCCAAGAGACCCAGTACTTC. It yields the protein CASSVAGFQETQYF.

The chain is built from TRBV7-9 and TRBJ1-2, with D perhaps matching TRBD1 (5 bases). The V end lost 7 bases, the J end lost 0 bases, and 12 bases lay between the germline ends. Per germline, CDR1 SEHNR and CDR2 FQNEAQ (reference sequence). CDR3 length equals 14 residues. The CDR3 here is CASTTGGTNYGYTF. Here the CDR3 DNA reads TGTGCCAGCACCACGGGGGGTACTAACTATGGCTACACCTTC. Looking up the rest from reference TRBV7-9 and TRBJ1-2 gives the full variable domain: DTGVSQNPRHKITKRGQNVTFRCDPISEHNRLYWYRQTLGQGPEFLTYFQNEAQLEKSRLLSDRFSAERPKGSFSTLEIQRTEQGDSAMYLCASTTGGTNYGYTFGSGTRLTVV.

The V gene is TRBV5-1, the J gene TRBJ1-3, with 7 nucleotides matching TRBD1. Germline assignment: CDR1 SGHRS and CDR2 YFSETQ. CDR3 length: 17 residues. Trimming cost V 4 bases and J 1 base; bases outside gene matches: 11. CDR3 sequence (DNA): TGCGCCAGCAGCCTAGGGACAGACTACCCTTCTGGAAACACCATATATTTT. It encodes CASSLGTDYPSGNTIYF.

The CDR3 region is CASSLVGVGETQYF. The CDR3 bases are TGCGCCAGCAGCTTGGTTGGAGTCGGGGAGACCCAGTACTTC. The chain recombines TRBV5-1 with TRBJ2-5; D uncertain. Germline values: CDR1 SGHRS, CDR2 YFSETQ. The V gene lost 0 bases and the J gene lost 5 bases, with 11 bases spanning the gap. This CDR3 region has 14 residues.